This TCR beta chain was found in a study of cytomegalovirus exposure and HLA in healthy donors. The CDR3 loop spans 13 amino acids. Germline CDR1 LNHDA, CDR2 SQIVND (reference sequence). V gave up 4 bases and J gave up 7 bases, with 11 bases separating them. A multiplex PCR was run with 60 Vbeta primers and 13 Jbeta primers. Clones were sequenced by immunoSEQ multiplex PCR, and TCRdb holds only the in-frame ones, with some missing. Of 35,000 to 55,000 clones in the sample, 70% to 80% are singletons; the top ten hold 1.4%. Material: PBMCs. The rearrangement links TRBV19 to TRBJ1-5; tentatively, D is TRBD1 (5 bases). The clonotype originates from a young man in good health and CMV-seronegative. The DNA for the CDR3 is TGTGCCAGTAGTAGGGGCGTAAACCAGCCCCAGCATTTT. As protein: CASSRGVNQPQHF.